The following is a T cell receptor beta chain sequence with its context. The CDR3 extends over 16 amino acids. The V gene lost 0 bases and the J gene lost 1 base, with 12 bases spanning the gap. Germline-derived CDR1 and CDR2 are SGHVS and FNYEAQ. The data are from a study of shared T cell receptors in the human thymus. Method: immunoSEQ multiplex PCR; TCRdb's copy keeps in-frame clones and lacks some. This sample has approximately 580,000 clones, with around 78% found just once. This same sample was also part of a study on human thymus T cells. That work states: It was from resections taken during corrective heart surgery that the thymus tissue came. Apparent skewing of V and J gene usage characterized both thymic and blood repertoires.

The receptor was isolated from a boy younger than two with a congenital heart defect. The chain has TRBV7-6 and TRBJ2-5, with D possibly TRBD2 on 6 matching bases. The specimen sequenced was thymocytes. DNA for the CDR3: TGTGCCAGCAGCTTAGCGCGGGCTAGCGCCCAAGAGACCCAGTACTTC. Its translation: CASSLARASAQETQYF.